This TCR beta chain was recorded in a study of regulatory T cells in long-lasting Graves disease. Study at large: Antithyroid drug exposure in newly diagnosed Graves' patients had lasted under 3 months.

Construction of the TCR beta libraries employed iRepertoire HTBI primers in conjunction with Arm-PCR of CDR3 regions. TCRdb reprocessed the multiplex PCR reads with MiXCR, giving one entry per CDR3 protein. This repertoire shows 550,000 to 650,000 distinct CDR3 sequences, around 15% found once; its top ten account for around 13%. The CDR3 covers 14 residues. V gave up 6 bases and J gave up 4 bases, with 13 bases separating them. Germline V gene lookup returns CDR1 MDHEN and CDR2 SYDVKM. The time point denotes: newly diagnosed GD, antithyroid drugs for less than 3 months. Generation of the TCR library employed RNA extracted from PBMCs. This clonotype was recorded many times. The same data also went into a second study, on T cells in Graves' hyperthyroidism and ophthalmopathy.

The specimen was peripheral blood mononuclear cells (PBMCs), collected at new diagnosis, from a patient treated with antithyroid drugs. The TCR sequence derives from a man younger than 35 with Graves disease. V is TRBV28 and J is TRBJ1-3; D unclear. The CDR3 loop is CASSLFGGGNTIYF. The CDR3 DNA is TGTGCCAGCAGCTTGTTCGGAGGGGGAAACACCATATATTTT. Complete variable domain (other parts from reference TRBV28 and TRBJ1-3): DVKVTQSSRYLVKRTGEKVFLECVQDMDHENMFWYRQDPGLGLRLIYFSYDVKMKEKGDIPEGYSVSREKKERFSLILESASTNQTSMYLCASSLFGGGNTIYFGEGSWLTVV.